This T cell receptor (beta chain) was sequenced for a study of blood T cell repertoires in COVID-19. The CDR3 loop spans 16 amino acids. Deletions cut 6 bases from V and 0 bases from J, with 12 bases between. CDR1 LGHDT and CDR2 YNNKEL come from the germline V gene (reference sequence). TCRdb keeps only in-frame clones here, not all; method: immunoSEQ multiplex PCR. The repertoire holds roughly 300,000 clones, with approximately 90% as singletons. V gene TRBV3-1 (or the pseudogene TRBV3-2) combines with J gene TRBJ1-6; weak D call: TRBD1 (6 bases). The sample consisted of peripheral blood. This receptor was identified in a woman aged 30 to 39 with COVID-19, enrolled during active disease. As DNA, the CDR3 is TGTGCCAGCAGACCCACCAGGGGCTCCTATAATTCACCCCTCCACTTT. It is translated as CASRPTRGSYNSPLHF.